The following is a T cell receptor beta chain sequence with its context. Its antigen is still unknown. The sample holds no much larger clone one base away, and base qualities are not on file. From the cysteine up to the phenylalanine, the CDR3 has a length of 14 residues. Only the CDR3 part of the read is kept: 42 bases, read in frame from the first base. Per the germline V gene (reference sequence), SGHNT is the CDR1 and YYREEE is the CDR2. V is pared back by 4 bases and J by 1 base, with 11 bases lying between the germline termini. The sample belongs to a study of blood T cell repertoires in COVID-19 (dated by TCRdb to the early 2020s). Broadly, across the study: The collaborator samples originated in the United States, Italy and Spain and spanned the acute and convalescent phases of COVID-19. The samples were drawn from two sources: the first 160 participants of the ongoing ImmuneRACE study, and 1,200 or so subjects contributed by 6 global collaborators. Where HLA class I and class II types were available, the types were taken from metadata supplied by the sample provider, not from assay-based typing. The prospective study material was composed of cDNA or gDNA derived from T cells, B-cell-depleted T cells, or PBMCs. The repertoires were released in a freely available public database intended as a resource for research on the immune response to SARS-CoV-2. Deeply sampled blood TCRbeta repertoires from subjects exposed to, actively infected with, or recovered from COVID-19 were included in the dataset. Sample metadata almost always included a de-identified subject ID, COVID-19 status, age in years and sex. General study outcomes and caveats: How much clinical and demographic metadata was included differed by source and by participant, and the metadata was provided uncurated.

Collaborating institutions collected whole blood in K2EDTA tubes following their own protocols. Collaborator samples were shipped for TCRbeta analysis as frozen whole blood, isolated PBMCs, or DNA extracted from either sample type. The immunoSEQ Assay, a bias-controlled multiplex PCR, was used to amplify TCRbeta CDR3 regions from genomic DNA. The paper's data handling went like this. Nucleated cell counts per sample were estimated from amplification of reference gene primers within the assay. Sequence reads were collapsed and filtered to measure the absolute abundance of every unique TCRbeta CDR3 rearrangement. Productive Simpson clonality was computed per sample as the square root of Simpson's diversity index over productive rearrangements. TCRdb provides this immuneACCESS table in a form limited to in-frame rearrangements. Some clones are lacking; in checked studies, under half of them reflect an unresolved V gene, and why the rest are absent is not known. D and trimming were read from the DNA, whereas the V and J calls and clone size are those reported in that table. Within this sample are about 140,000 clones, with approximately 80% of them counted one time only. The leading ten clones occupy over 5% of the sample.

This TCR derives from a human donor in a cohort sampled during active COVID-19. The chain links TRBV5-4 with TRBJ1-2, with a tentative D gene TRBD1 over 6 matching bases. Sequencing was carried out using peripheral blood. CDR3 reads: CASSGGWYNYGYTF. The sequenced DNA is TGTGCCAGCAGCGGGGGCTGGTATAACTATGGCTACACCTTC.